The 27 T cell receptor beta chains below were found in one sample sequenced in a study of T cell clones after liver transplantation. Method: immunoSEQ multiplex PCR; TCRdb's copy keeps in-frame clones and lacks some. The profile shows 45,000 to 60,000 clones, 70% to 90% of them singletons. This specimen consisted of CD8+ T cells from blood, obtained 12 months after liver transplant. The receptors stem from a human patient who received a liver transplant. A subset of T cells may come from the graft donor.

V usage is TRBV28 and J usage is TRBJ2-1, with a possible D match to TRBD2 (6 bases). The V gene lost 1 base and the J gene lost 3 bases, with 13 bases spanning the gap. The CDR3 consists of 16 residues. Germline V gene sequence: CDR1 MDHEN, CDR2 SYDVKM. Here the CDR3 reads CASSLYGSGLYNEQFF. CDR3 nucleotides: TGTGCCAGCAGTTTATATGGTAGCGGCCTCTACAATGAGCAGTTCTTC.

The J gene is TRBJ2-1, the V gene TRBV19, with a weak D call TRBD2 (5 bases). Per germline, CDR1 LNHDA and CDR2 SQIVND (reference sequence). The CDR3 spans 15 residues. V shed 6 bases and J shed 0 bases, with 12 bases lying between them. In DNA, the CDR3 is TGTGCCAGTAGCTTAGCGCCGAGCTCCTACAATGAGCAGTTCTTC. It encodes CASSLAPSSYNEQFF.

The V and J genes are TRBV5-4 and TRBJ2-7; 9 bases match TRBD2. The CDR3 totals 17 residues. V shed 0 bases and J 0 bases; nucleotides not matched to a gene: 7. CDR1 and CDR2 from the germline V gene are SGHNT and YYREEE (reference sequence). The DNA of the CDR3 is TGTGCCAGCAGCTTGGGTTCTAGCGGGGCCTTCTCCTACGAGCAGTACTTC. Amino acids: CASSLGSSGAFSYEQYF. Based on the CDR3 plus reference TRBV5-4 and TRBJ2-7, the full variable domain is ETGVTQSPTHLIKTRGQQVTLRCSSQSGHNTVSWYQQALGQGPQFIFQYYREEENGRGNFPPRFSGLQFPNYSSELNVNALELDDSALYLCASSLGSSGAFSYEQYFGPGTRLTVT.

V and J are TRBV11-2 and TRBJ2-2; TRBD2 aligns across 8 bases. The CDR3 runs 19 residues. From germline, CDR1 is SGHAT and CDR2 FQNNGV. The V gene end was trimmed by 1 base and the J gene end by 2 bases; junction bases not matched to a gene: 12. In nucleotides, the CDR3 is TGTGCCAGCAGCTTAGGACCCAGCGGGAGTAGCCTAAACACCGGGGAGCTGTTTTTT. Its protein is CASSLGPSGSSLNTGELFF.

J is TRBJ2-1 and V is TRBV19; D possibly corresponds to TRBD2 (5 bases). This CDR3 contains 15 residues. CDR1 is LNHDA and CDR2 is SQIVND in the germline V gene (reference sequence). V was pared by 1 base and J by 3 bases, with 10 bases between. Here the CDR3 reads CASSIGGSYYNEQFF. The CDR3 DNA is TGTGCCAGTAGTATAGGTGGGAGCTACTACAATGAGCAGTTCTTC.

The rearrangement links TRBV14 to TRBJ2-7; 7 bases line up with TRBD2. CDR3 size: 14 residues. V trimming: 5 bases; J trimming: 3 bases; junction bases outside the gene matches: 7. Germline CDR1 SGHDN, CDR2 FVKESK. CDR3: CASSYGGGYYEQYF. CDR3 coding DNA: TGTGCCAGCAGCTATGGGGGGGGATACTACGAGCAGTACTTC.

The rearrangement joins TRBV11-2 to TRBJ1-3, with D maybe TRBD1 (6 bases). The germline V gene has CDR1 SGHAT and CDR2 FQNNGV. Deletions cut 4 bases from V and 8 bases from J, with 24 bases between. CDR3 size: 17 residues. For the CDR3, the DNA is TGTGCCAGCAGCTCCCCCTATCCCCGGGACAAATCAGACACCATATATTTT. Translating it yields CASSSPYPRDKSDTIYF. The full variable domain, its missing parts supplied by reference TRBV11-2 and TRBJ1-3, is EAGVAQSPRYKIIEKRQSVAFWCNPISGHATLYWYQQILGQGPKLLIQFQNNGVVDDSQLPKDRFSAERLKGVDSTLKIQPAKLEDSAVYLCASSSPYPRDKSDTIYFGEGSWLTVV.

The J gene is TRBJ2-1, the V gene TRBV28; D gene unclear. The V gene lost 2 bases and the J gene lost 9 bases, with 5 bases spanning the gap. The germline CDR1 and CDR2 sequences are MDHEN and SYDVKM. The CDR3 has 11 amino acids. The CDR3, as DNA: TGTGCCAGCAGTTTAGTGGTTGAGCAGTTCTTC. Translating it yields CASSLVVEQFF.

This clone is labeled as medium-sized. This rearrangement joins TRBV9 to TRBJ2-3; perhaps D is TRBD1 or TRBD2 (5 bases each). Trimming took off 0 bases at V and 3 bases at J, with 14 bases between the two ends. The V gene's germline CDR1 is SGDLS and CDR2 YYNGEE. This CDR3 contains 16 residues. Written as DNA, the CDR3 is TGTGCCAGCAGCGTAGGGACGACTGAGGGGACAGATACGCAGTATTTT. It codes for CASSVGTTEGTDTQYF.

The chain employs TRBV28 and TRBJ1-2; D perhaps matches TRBD1 (6 bases). The V gene lost 2 bases and the J gene lost 8 bases, with 15 bases spanning the gap. Germline lookup yields CDR1 MDHEN and CDR2 SYDVKM. The CDR3 spans 14 residues. The chain's CDR3 is CASSLRGQGRGYTF. The CDR3, as DNA: TGTGCCAGCAGTTTACGGGGGCAAGGACGGGGCTACACCTTC.

The V gene is TRBV28, the J gene TRBJ2-7, with D unclear. Trimming shortened V by 3 bases and J by 6 bases, and 12 bases separated the two germline ends. The CDR3 contains 13 residues. Germline CDR1 is MDHEN and CDR2 is SYDVKM. DNA for the CDR3: TGTGCCAGCAGTTTCCCCTCCAGAGCCGAGCAGTACTTC. It yields the protein CASSFPSRAEQYF.

The V and J genes are TRBV9 and TRBJ2-1; maybe TRBD2 (5 bases). Trimming took off 3 bases at V and 1 base at J, with 11 bases between the two ends. Germline V CDR1 and CDR2: SGDLS, YYNGEE. The CDR3 runs 15 residues. The CDR3 protein is CASSGRELSYNEQFF. CDR3 in DNA: TGTGCCAGCAGCGGCCGGGAACTTTCCTACAATGAGCAGTTCTTC.

The chain employs TRBV27 and TRBJ2-3; 7 positions match TRBD1. Germline values: CDR1 MNHEY, CDR2 SMNVEV (reference sequence). The CDR3 spans 15 residues. Trimming removed 5 bases from V and 4 bases from J; junction bases left unmatched: 9. CDR3 bases: TGTGCCAGCAGTGGGGGACAGCGAAGGGCAGATACGCAGTATTTT. Translated, it gives CASSGGQRRADTQYF.

The chain has TRBV18 and TRBJ2-3; maybe TRBD1 (6 bases). V was cut by 6 bases and J by 1 base, with 11 bases left in between. CDR3 length equals 14 residues. The germline CDR1 and CDR2 sequences are KGHSH and LQKENI. CDR3: CASSRAGGTDTQYF. Written as DNA, the CDR3 is TGTGCCAGCTCCAGGGCAGGGGGCACAGATACGCAGTATTTT.

This clone was seen a single time. V is TRBV13 and J is TRBJ2-5; D gene uncertain. V was clipped by 6 bases and J by 1 base, with 9 bases between them. This CDR3 comprises 13 residues. From germline, CDR1 is PRHDT and CDR2 FYEKMQ (reference sequence). In DNA form, the CDR3 reads TGTGCCAGCAGAAGAGACCTCCAAGAGACCCAGTACTTC. The encoded protein is CASRRDLQETQYF.

The chain couples TRBV2 to TRBJ2-1, with 8 bases fitting TRBD1. The ends lost 4 bases at V and 9 bases at J; junction bases unmatched: 11. The CDR3 covers 15 residues. In germline, CDR1 is SNHLY, CDR2 FYNNEI. The CDR3 protein is CASSVWTGNLGEQFF. The CDR3 nucleotides read TGTGCCAGCAGTGTTTGGACAGGGAATTTGGGTGAGCAGTTCTTC. Full variable domain (missing parts from reference TRBV2 and TRBJ2-1): EPEVTQTPSHQVTQMGQEVILRCVPISNHLYFYWYRQILGQKVEFLVSFYNNEISEKSEIFDDQFSVERPDGSNFTLKIRSTKLEDSAMYFCASSVWTGNLGEQFFGPGTRLTVL.

V and J are TRBV28 and TRBJ2-5; 13 nucleotides match TRBD2. The trim removed 5 bases at V and 2 bases at J, leaving 8 bases unmatched. Looked up from germline, CDR1 is MDHEN and CDR2 is SYDVKM. The CDR3 runs 17 residues. CDR3 residues: CASSKPGLAGIQETQYF. The DNA for the CDR3 is TGTGCCAGCAGTAAACCGGGACTAGCGGGGATACAAGAGACCCAGTACTTC.

In this sample, this clone turned up once. The chain combines TRBV7-9 with TRBJ2-7; 9 bases are shared with TRBD2. The germline CDR1 and CDR2 sequences are SEHNR and FQNEAQ (reference sequence). The CDR3 runs to 17 residues. The J segment lost 2 bases and the V segment lost 5 bases, leaving 13 bases of the junction unmatched. CDR3: CASSPTAGGPGAYEQYF. The CDR3 bases are TGTGCCAGCAGCCCCACAGCGGGGGGCCCCGGGGCCTACGAGCAGTACTTC.

The gene calls are TRBV27 and TRBJ2-7; D perhaps matches TRBD1 (5 bases). Trimming cost V 2 bases and J 3 bases, with 8 bases left between them. The CDR3 contains 13 residues. Per the germline V gene, CDR1 is MNHEY and CDR2 is SMNVEV (reference sequence). Written as DNA, the CDR3 is TGTGCCAGCAGTTTAGGACACTACTACGAGCAGTACTTC. Protein product: CASSLGHYYEQYF.

V and J are TRBV21-1 and TRBJ2-2; TRBD2, the D gene given by the table, was not confirmed from the DNA. TRBV21-1 constitutes a pseudogene. This CDR3 spans 18 amino acids. CDR3 sequence: CASSPLGMTGGWTGELFF. The CDR3 DNA reads TGTGCCAGCAGCCCCCTGGGTATGACGGGAGGTTGGACCGGGGAGCTGTTTTTT.

The gene calls are TRBV28 and TRBJ2-7; D may match TRBD1 or TRBD2 (5 bases each). Germline V lookup: CDR1 MDHEN, CDR2 SYDVKM. This CDR3 has 15 amino acids. The V end was cut by 2 bases, the J end by 6 bases, with 17 bases between. The CDR3 spells CASSLGRDPVSEQYF. In DNA, the CDR3 is TGTGCCAGCAGTTTAGGCAGGGACCCTGTATCCGAGCAGTACTTC.

V and J are TRBV4-2 and TRBJ1-5, with D unresolved. This CDR3 spans 15 amino acids. CDR1 and CDR2 (germline): LGHNA, YNFKEQ. Trimming shortened V by 1 base and J by 5 bases, and 12 bases separated the two germline ends. CDR3 amino acids: CASSQGLAPDQPQHF. CDR3 sequence (DNA): TGTGCCAGCAGCCAAGGGTTAGCCCCGGATCAGCCCCAGCATTTT.

The chain links TRBV28 to TRBJ1-1; D is possibly TRBD1 (5 bases). Trimming left V 6 bases short and J 0 bases short, with 17 bases between. CDR1 is MDHEN and CDR2 is SYDVKM in the germline V gene. This CDR3 region has 16 residues. CDR3 sequence: CASSILQGGMNTEAFF. CDR3 DNA sequence: TGTGCCAGCAGCATCCTCCAGGGAGGGATGAACACTGAAGCTTTCTTT.

J is TRBJ2-3 and V is TRBV7-2, with a tentative D call TRBD2 (5 bases). The CDR3 extends over 16 amino acids. Germline CDR1 is SGHTA and CDR2 is FQGNSA. V lost 1 base to trimming and J lost 4 bases, with 15 bases between them. The CDR3 coding sequence is TGTGCCAGCAGCTTAGACAGCGGCTTCTTCCCAGATACGCAGTATTTT. It specifies CASSLDSGFFPDTQYF.

The chain joins TRBV11-2 to TRBJ2-7, with TRBD2 identical over 8 bases. V gave up 5 bases and J gave up 3 bases; unmatched junction bases: 9. Germline loops: CDR1 SGHAT, CDR2 FQNNGV. The CDR3 is made up of 15 amino acids. The CDR3 spells CASSAGGSGSYEQYF. CDR3 bases: TGTGCCAGCAGCGCCGGGGGGAGCGGGAGCTACGAGCAGTACTTC. Supplemented by reference TRBV11-2 and TRBJ2-7, the full variable domain reads EAGVAQSPRYKIIEKRQSVAFWCNPISGHATLYWYQQILGQGPKLLIQFQNNGVVDDSQLPKDRFSAERLKGVDSTLKIQPAKLEDSAVYLCASSAGGSGSYEQYFGPGTRLTVT.

This CDR3 reads CASSSLAEPRDTQYF. CDR3 nucleotide sequence: TGTGCCAGCAGCTCGCTAGCGGAGCCGCGGGATACGCAGTATTTT. The rearrangement links TRBV7-9 to TRBJ2-3, with 7 nucleotides matching TRBD2. Per the germline V gene, CDR1 is SEHNR and CDR2 is FQNEAQ (reference sequence). The ends lost 4 bases at V and 6 bases at J; junction bases unmatched: 10. This CDR3 has 15 amino acids.

This chain uses TRBV16 with TRBJ2-1; possible D gene TRBD2, 6 bases. Germline CDR1 is KGHSY and CDR2 is FQNENV. This CDR3 is 17 amino acids long. V was trimmed by 0 bases and J by 0 bases, leaving 12 bases between them. CDR3 protein: CASSQSTSPSSYNEQFF. CDR3 DNA: TGTGCCAGCAGCCAATCCACTAGCCCAAGCTCCTACAATGAGCAGTTCTTC.